Listed below are T cell receptor beta chains from one sample, sequenced in a study of CD8 T cells in ankylosing spondylitis. TCRdb reprocessed the 5' RACE reads with MiXCR, giving one entry per CDR3 protein. Of 250,000 to 400,000 distinct CDR3 sequences listed, more than 9% are singletons. Material for sequencing was blood, either unsorted or a sorted T cell fraction (not recorded which). These receptors came from a female donor with ankylosing spondylitis or in good health (not recorded which). Each CDR3 is given with its conserved first and last residue. The order of the fields is clone size, V gene, D gene, J gene, CDR3 DNA, CDR3 protein. The D gene is left open where the match is weak. Clone size is not always given. Where it is, it says once, few, many or a class for expanded clones.

abundance: many; v_gene: TRBV19; d_gene: TRBD2; j_gene: TRBJ2-3; CDR3nt: TGTGCCAGTAGTAAGAGCAGGATAGCGGGTGGCGATACGCAGTATTTT; CDR3aa: CASSKSRIAGGDTQYF
abundance: many; v_gene: TRBV24-1; d_gene: TRBD2; j_gene: TRBJ2-1; CDR3nt: TGTGCCACCAGCGGGACTAGCGGGGAAGCCTACAATGAGCAGTTCTTC; CDR3aa: CATSGTSGEAYNEQFF
abundance: many; v_gene: TRBV6-2/TRBV6-3; d_gene: NA; j_gene: TRBJ2-3; CDR3nt: TGTGCCAGCAGTTACAGGGATACGCAGTATTTT; CDR3aa: CASSYRDTQYF
abundance: NA; v_gene: TRBV20-1; d_gene: NA; j_gene: TRBJ2-7; CDR3nt: TGCAGTGGGCAGGGAGGTTTCTACGAGCAGTACTTC; CDR3aa: CSGQGGFYEQYF
abundance: many; v_gene: TRBV7-9; d_gene: TRBD2; j_gene: TRBJ2-1; CDR3nt: TGTGCCAGCAGTGAAGGACTAGCGGCATACAATGAGCAGTTCTTC; CDR3aa: CASSEGLAAYNEQFF
abundance: many; v_gene: TRBV5-1; d_gene: NA; j_gene: TRBJ2-7; CDR3nt: TGCGCCAGCAGCTTGGAACTGATGACCTACGAGCAGTACTTC; CDR3aa: CASSLELMTYEQYF
abundance: many; v_gene: TRBV18; d_gene: NA; j_gene: TRBJ2-1; CDR3nt: TGTGCCAGCTCACCGCAGGGAGTTGAGCAGTTCTTC; CDR3aa: CASSPQGVEQFF
abundance: many; v_gene: TRBV12-3/TRBV12-4; d_gene: NA; j_gene: TRBJ1-2; CDR3nt: TGTGCCAGCAGCCCCGGCTGGGGCTATGGCTACACCTTC; CDR3aa: CASSPGWGYGYTF
abundance: many; v_gene: TRBV9; d_gene: NA; j_gene: TRBJ2-2; CDR3nt: TGTGCCAGCAGCGTCCGGAACGGGGAGCTGTTTTTT; CDR3aa: CASSVRNGELFF
abundance: many; v_gene: TRBV20-1; d_gene: NA; j_gene: TRBJ1-2; CDR3nt: TGCAGTGCTAGAGTGACAGTGGGGGCGCTCGGCTACACCTTC; CDR3aa: CSARVTVGALGYTF
abundance: many; v_gene: TRBV20-1; d_gene: NA; j_gene: TRBJ2-7; CDR3nt: TGCAGTGCTAGCTCTTCTCCGCTAGGGTCCTACGAGCAGTACTTC; CDR3aa: CSASSSPLGSYEQYF
abundance: NA; v_gene: TRBV7-2; d_gene: NA; j_gene: TRBJ2-7; CDR3nt: TGTGCCAGCAGCTCCGGACAGCGGTTCGACGAGCAGTACTTC; CDR3aa: CASSSGQRFDEQYF
abundance: many; v_gene: TRBV2; d_gene: NA; j_gene: TRBJ2-1; CDR3nt: TGTGCCAGCGGCCTCAGCTCCTACAATGAGCAGTTCTTC; CDR3aa: CASGLSSYNEQFF
abundance: many; v_gene: TRBV29-1; d_gene: NA; j_gene: TRBJ2-1; CDR3nt: TGCAGCGTTGAAGTTGGGCGGGACCACAATGAGCAGTTCTTC; CDR3aa: CSVEVGRDHNEQFF